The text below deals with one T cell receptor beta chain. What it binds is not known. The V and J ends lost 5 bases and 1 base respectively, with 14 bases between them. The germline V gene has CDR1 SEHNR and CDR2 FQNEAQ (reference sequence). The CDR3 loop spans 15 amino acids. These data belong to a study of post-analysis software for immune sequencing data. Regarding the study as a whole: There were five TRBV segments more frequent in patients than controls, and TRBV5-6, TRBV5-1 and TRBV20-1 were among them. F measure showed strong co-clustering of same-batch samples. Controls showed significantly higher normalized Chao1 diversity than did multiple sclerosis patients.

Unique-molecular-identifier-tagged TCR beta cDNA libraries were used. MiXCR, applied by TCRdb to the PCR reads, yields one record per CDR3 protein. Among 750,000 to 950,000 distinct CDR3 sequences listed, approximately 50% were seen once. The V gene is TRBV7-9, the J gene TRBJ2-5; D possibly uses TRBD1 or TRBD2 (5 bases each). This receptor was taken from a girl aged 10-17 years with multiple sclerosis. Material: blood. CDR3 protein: CASSIDSGGQETQYF. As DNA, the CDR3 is TGTGCCAGCAGCATAGACAGTGGGGGCCAAGAGACCCAGTACTTC.